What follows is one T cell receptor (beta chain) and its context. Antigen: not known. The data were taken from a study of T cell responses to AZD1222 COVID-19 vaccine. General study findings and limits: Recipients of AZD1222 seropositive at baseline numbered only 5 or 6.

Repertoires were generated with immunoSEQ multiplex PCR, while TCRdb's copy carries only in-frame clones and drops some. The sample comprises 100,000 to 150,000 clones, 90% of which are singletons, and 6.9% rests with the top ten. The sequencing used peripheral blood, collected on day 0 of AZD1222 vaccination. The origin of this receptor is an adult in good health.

This CDR3 reads CASSYSGQGSNEQFF. CDR3 DNA sequence: TGTGCCAGCAGTTACTCGGGACAGGGGAGCAATGAGCAGTTCTTC. V gene TRBV6-2 or TRBV6-3 combines with J gene TRBJ2-1; 10 bases fit TRBD1. After removal of 0 bases from V and 6 bases from J, the junction contained 2 bases not matched to a gene. CDR1 MNHEY and CDR2 SVGEGT come from the germline V gene. The CDR3 covers 15 residues.